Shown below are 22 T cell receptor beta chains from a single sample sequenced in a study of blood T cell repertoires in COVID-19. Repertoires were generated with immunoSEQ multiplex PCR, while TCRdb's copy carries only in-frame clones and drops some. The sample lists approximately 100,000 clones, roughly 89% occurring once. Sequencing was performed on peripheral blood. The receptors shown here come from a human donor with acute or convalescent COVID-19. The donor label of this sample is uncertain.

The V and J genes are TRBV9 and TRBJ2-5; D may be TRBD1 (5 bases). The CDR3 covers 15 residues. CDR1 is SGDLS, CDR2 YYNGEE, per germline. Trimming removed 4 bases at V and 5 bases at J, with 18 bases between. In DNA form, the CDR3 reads TGTGCCAGCAGCCCCAGAACAGGAGAAAGGGAGACCCAGTACTTC. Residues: CASSPRTGERETQYF.

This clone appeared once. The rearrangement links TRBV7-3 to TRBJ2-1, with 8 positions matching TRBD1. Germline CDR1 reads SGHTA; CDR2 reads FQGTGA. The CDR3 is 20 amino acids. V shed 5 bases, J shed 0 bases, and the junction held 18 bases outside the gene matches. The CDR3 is CASSPNYARDRWSSYNEQFF. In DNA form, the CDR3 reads TGTGCCAGCAGCCCGAACTATGCCCGGGACAGGTGGAGCTCCTACAATGAGCAGTTCTTC.

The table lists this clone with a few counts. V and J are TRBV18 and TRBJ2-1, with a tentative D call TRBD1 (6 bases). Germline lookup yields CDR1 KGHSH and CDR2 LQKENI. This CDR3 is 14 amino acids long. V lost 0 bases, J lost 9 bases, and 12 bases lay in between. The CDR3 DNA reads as TGTGCCAGCTCACCACCCGGGACAAAGGGTGAGCAGTTCTTC. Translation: CASSPPGTKGEQFF.

In DNA form, the CDR3 reads TGTGCCAGCAGTTGGGACAGGGCCTCAGATACGCAGTATTTT. It specifies CASSWDRASDTQYF. The V gene is TRBV28, the J gene TRBJ2-3, with TRBD1 matching over 9 bases. The CDR3 loop spans 14 amino acids. Germline V gene sequence: CDR1 MDHEN, CDR2 SYDVKM. The V and J ends lost 4 bases and 4 bases, in that order; junction bases with no gene match: 3.

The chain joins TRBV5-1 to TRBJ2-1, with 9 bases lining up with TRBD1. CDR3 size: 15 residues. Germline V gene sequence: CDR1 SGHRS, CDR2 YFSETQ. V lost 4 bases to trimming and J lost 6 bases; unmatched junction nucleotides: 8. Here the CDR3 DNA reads TGCGCCAGCAGCCCGTACAGGGGGCAGAGCAATGAGCAGTTCTTC. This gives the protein CASSPYRGQSNEQFF.

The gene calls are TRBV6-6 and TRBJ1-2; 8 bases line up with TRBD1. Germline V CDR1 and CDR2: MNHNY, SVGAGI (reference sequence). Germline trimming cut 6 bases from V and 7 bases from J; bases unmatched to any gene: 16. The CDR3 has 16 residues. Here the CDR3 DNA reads TGTGCCAGCAGAGGACAGGGAATCAACTCAGCAGGTGGCTACACCTTC. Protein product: CASRGQGINSAGGYTF.

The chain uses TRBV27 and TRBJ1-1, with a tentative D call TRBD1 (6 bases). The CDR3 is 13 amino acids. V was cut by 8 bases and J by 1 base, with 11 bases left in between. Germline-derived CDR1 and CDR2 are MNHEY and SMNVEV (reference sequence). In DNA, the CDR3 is TGTGCCAGCGGAGGACAGTCGAACACTGAAGCTTTCTTT. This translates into CASGGQSNTEAFF.

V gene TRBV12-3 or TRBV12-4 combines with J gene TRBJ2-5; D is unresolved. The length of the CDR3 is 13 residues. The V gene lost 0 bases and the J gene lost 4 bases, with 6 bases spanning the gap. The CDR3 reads CASSLAPGETQYF. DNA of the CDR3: TGTGCCAGCAGTTTAGCGCCAGGAGAGACCCAGTACTTC.

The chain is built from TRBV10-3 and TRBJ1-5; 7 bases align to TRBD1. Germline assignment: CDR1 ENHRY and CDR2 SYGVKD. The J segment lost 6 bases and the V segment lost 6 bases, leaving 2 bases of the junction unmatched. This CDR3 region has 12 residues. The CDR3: CAIRTGLQPQHF. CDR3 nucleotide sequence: TGTGCCATCAGGACAGGGCTTCAGCCCCAGCATTTT.

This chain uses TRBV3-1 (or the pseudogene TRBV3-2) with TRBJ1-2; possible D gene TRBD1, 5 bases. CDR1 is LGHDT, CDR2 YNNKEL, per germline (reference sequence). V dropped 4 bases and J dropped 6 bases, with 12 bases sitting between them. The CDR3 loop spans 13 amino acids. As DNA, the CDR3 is TGTGCCAGCAGCCTCGGCGGGGGGAATGGCTACACCTTC. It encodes CASSLGGGNGYTF.

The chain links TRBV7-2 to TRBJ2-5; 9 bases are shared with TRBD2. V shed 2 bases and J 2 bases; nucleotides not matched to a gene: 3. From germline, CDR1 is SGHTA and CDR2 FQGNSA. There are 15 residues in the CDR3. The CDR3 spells CASSLFAGGQETQYF. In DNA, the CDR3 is TGTGCCAGCAGCTTATTCGCGGGGGGGCAAGAGACCCAGTACTTC.

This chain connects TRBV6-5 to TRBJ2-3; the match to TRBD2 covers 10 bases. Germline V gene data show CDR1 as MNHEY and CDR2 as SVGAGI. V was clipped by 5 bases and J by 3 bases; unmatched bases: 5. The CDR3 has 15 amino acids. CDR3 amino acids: CASSRTSGQTDTQYF. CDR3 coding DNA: TGTGCCAGCAGTCGGACTAGCGGACAAACAGATACGCAGTATTTT.

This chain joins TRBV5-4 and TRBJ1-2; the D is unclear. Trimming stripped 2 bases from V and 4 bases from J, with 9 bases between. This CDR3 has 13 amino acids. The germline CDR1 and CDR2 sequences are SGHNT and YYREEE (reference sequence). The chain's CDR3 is CASSFGSSYGYTF. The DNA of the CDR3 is TGTGCCAGCAGCTTTGGCTCAAGCTATGGCTACACCTTC.

Written as DNA, the CDR3 is TGTGCCAGCAGCCTAGACAGGGGTCACGAGCAGTACTTC. Its translation: CASSLDRGHEQYF. The chain combines TRBV5-4 with TRBJ2-7; 8 positions match TRBD1. J was trimmed by 5 bases and V by 4 bases; bases with no gene match: 5. This CDR3 is built from 13 residues. Looked up from germline, CDR1 is SGHNT and CDR2 is YYREEE (reference sequence).

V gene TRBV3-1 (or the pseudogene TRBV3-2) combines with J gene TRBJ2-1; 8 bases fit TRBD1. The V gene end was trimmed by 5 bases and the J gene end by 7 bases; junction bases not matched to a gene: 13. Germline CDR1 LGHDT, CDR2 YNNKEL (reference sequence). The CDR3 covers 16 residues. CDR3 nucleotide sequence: TGTGCCAGCAGCGCAACCCCAGGGGGCTTTGGGAATGAGCAGTTCTTC. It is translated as CASSATPGGFGNEQFF.

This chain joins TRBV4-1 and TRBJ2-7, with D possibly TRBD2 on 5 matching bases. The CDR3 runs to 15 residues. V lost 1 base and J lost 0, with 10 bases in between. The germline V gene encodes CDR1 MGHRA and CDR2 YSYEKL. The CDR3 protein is CASSQVHGDSYEQYF. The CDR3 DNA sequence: TGCGCCAGCAGCCAAGTTCACGGGGACTCCTACGAGCAGTACTTC.

The CDR3 nucleotides read TGTGCCAGCAGCTTAGTAGGAACAGAACAACAGCCCCAGCATTTT. The encoded protein is CASSLVGTEQQPQHF. V usage is TRBV7-2 and J usage is TRBJ1-5, with D unclear. The ends were cut back, 1 base at V and 7 bases at J, with 14 bases in the middle. This CDR3 comprises 15 residues. Germline V gene lookup returns CDR1 SGHTA and CDR2 FQGNSA.

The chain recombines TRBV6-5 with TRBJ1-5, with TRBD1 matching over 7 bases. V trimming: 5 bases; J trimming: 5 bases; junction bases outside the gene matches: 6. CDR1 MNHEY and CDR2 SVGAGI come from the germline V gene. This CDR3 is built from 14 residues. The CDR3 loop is CASSTRDSHQPQHF. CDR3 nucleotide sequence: TGTGCCAGCAGTACCCGGGACAGTCATCAGCCCCAGCATTTT.

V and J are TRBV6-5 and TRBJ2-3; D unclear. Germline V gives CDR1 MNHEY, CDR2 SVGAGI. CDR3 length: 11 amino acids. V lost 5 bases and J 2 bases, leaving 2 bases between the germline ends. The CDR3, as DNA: TGTGCCAGCAGTCTCACAGATACGCAGTATTTT. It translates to CASSLTDTQYF.

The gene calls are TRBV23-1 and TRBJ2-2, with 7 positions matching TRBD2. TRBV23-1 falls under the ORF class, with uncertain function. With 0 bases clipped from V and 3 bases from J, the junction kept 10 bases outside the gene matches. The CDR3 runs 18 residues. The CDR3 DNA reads TGCGCCAGCAGTCAATCGGCCGAGCGGGGCCGGGACACCGGGGAGCTGTTTTTT. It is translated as CASSQSAERGRDTGELFF.

CDR3 loop: CSVGQGRYGYTF. As DNA, the CDR3 is TGCAGCGTGGGACAGGGGAGGTATGGCTACACCTTC. The chain is built from TRBV29-1 and TRBJ1-2; TRBD1 matches 10 bases. The CDR3 has 12 residues. Germline V gene data show CDR1 as SQVTM and CDR2 as ANQGSEA. V was pared by 6 bases and J by 5 bases, with 3 bases of the junction left unmatched.

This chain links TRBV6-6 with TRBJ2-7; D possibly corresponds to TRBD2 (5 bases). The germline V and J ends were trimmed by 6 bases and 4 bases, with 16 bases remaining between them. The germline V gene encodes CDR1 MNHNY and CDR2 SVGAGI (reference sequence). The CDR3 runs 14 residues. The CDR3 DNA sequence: TGTGCCAGCAGAAATTCGGACTTGGAGTACGAGCAGTACTTC. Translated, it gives CASRNSDLEYEQYF.